These 18 T cell receptor beta chains originate from one sample sequenced in a study of T cell repertoires in cytomegalovirus infection. One entry per CDR3 protein results from TCRdb running MiXCR on the reads. The sample includes around 94,000 distinct CDR3 sequences, approximately 15% of them seen just once. The sequencing sample was made of PBMCs. These receptors were obtained from a human donor in good health (CMV status not recorded). Some clones in this sample may be carry-over from other donors' samples.

The chain has TRBV7-9 and TRBJ1-5; D is possibly TRBD1 (5 bases). V was clipped by 1 base and J by 0 bases, with 7 bases between them. Germline CDR1 reads SEHNR; CDR2 reads FQNEAQ (reference sequence). There are 15 residues in the CDR3. CDR3: CASSLVGTSNQPQHF. Here the CDR3 DNA reads TGTGCCAGCAGCTTAGTAGGGACTAGCAATCAGCCCCAGCATTTT.

There are many counts of this clonotype. The rearrangement joins TRBV5-1 to TRBJ2-3; TRBD1 aligns across 12 bases. Germline values: CDR1 SGHRS, CDR2 YFSETQ. J was trimmed by 6 bases and V by 1 base; bases with no gene match: 3. CDR3 length: 15 residues. CDR3 residues: CASSLWGQGADTQYF. CDR3 coding DNA: TGCGCCAGCAGCTTGTGGGGACAGGGGGCCGATACGCAGTATTTT.

This clonotype came up many times. The chain links TRBV7-2 to TRBJ2-7, with D perhaps TRBD2 (7 bases). This CDR3 spans 14 amino acids. V lost 5 bases, J lost 7 bases, and 18 bases lay in between. Germline-derived CDR1 and CDR2 are SGHTA and FQGNSA. The CDR3 nucleotides are TGTGCCAGCAGCATCAATCGGGGGGCGAAGGAGCAGTACTTC. Its translation: CASSINRGAKEQYF.

This chain uses TRBV15 with TRBJ2-2; 8 bases line up with TRBD2. Germline lookup yields CDR1 LNHNV and CDR2 YYDKDF (reference sequence). This CDR3 is built from 14 residues. V trimming: 6 bases; J trimming: 1 base; junction bases outside the gene matches: 1. CDR3 sequence (DNA): TGTGCCACCAGAGCGGGGGTGAACACCGGGGAGCTGTTTTTT. Translated: CATRAGVNTGELFF.

This clonotype was recorded at least ten times. The V gene is TRBV28, the J gene TRBJ1-6, with TRBD1 as a possible D gene (6 bases). This CDR3 region has 15 residues. From germline, CDR1 is MDHEN and CDR2 SYDVKM. Trimming shortened V by 5 bases and J by 6 bases, and 14 bases separated the two germline ends. The CDR3 loop is CASSPTGGPNSPLHF. The CDR3 DNA is TGTGCCAGCAGTCCTACCGGGGGGCCTAATTCACCCCTCCACTTT.

This clonotype was detected only a few times. The chain recombines TRBV18 with TRBJ2-7; tentatively, D is TRBD1 or TRBD2 (6 bases each). Trimming removed 5 bases from V and 1 base from J, with 12 bases in between. Germline V gene sequence: CDR1 KGHSH, CDR2 LQKENI. The CDR3 covers 14 residues. The CDR3 bases are TGTGCCAGCTCAATGGGGGGCCAATCCTACGAGCAGTACTTC. The encoded protein is CASSMGGQSYEQYF. Filled out from reference TRBV18 and TRBJ2-7, the complete variable domain reads NAGVMQNPRHLVRRRGQEARLRCSPMKGHSHVYWYRQLPEEGLKFMVYLQKENIIDESGMPKERFSAEFPKEGPSILRIQQVVRGDSAAYFCASSMGGQSYEQYFGPGTRLTVT.

This clonotype has ten or more counts. J is TRBJ2-7 and V is TRBV27; possible D gene TRBD1, 6 bases. Germline assignment: CDR1 MNHEY and CDR2 SMNVEV (reference sequence). The CDR3 runs 13 residues. Trimming cost V 3 bases and J 5 bases, with 11 bases left between them. The CDR3 nucleotides read TGTGCCAGCAGTTTTAACAGGGAAAACGAGCAGTACTTC. It is translated as CASSFNRENEQYF.

This clonotype was recorded at least ten times. The chain uses TRBV7-2 and TRBJ2-1; D remains unclear. CDR1 is SGHTA, CDR2 FQGNSA, per germline. V lost 5 bases and J lost 6, with 5 bases in between. The CDR3 runs to 11 residues. CDR3 sequence reads: CASSPANEQFF. CDR3 DNA: TGTGCCAGCAGCCCCGCCAATGAGCAGTTCTTC.

Worth noting for this clonotype: This may be a read error: a much more frequent sequence differs by one nucleotide. This chain uses TRBV7-2 with TRBJ2-7; 9 bases line up with TRBD2. The length of the CDR3 is 15 residues. Germline V CDR1 and CDR2: SGHTA, FQGNSA. The CDR3 loop reads CASSLVSSGAYVQYF. The CDR3 bases are TGTGCCAGCAGCTTAGTGTCTAGCGGGGCCTACGTGCAGTACTTC.

This clonotype was seen only a few times. The chain links TRBV7-9 to TRBJ2-6; D tentatively fits TRBD1 or TRBD2 (5 bases each). Deletions cut 4 bases from V and 0 bases from J, with 10 bases between. Germline V gene lookup returns CDR1 SEHNR and CDR2 FQNEAQ (reference sequence). This CDR3 has 16 residues. The CDR3 sequence: CASSSGRFSGANVLTF. The CDR3, as DNA: TGTGCCAGCAGCTCGGGACGGTTCTCTGGGGCCAACGTCCTGACTTTC.

About this clonotype: With a much larger clone just one base away, this may be a read error. This rearrangement joins TRBV14 to TRBJ2-5; 7 nucleotides match TRBD1. J was trimmed by 10 bases and V by 7 bases; bases with no gene match: 12. CDR1 SGHDN and CDR2 FVKESK come from the germline V gene. The CDR3 runs to 13 residues. CDR3 bases: TGTGCCAGCATCGTATCTATAGCAGGGGGCCAGTACTTC. It translates to CASIVSIAGGQYF.

This clonotype has ten or more counts. This sequence joins TRBV28 and TRBJ2-2; 10 positions agree with TRBD1. The V and J ends lost 6 bases and 2 bases, in that order; junction bases with no gene match: 9. The CDR3 is 17 amino acids. Germline-derived CDR1 and CDR2 are MDHEN and SYDVKM. The CDR3 nucleotides are TGTGCCAGCAGGTTGGCTGGGACAGGGGTCAACACCGGGGAGCTGTTTTTT. This sequence encodes CASRLAGTGVNTGELFF.

This clonotype was found a few times. An end of the junction differs from the germline gene, which may be a read error. The chain uses TRBV7-7 and TRBJ2-3; D might be TRBD2 (5 bases). The V gene's germline CDR1 is SSHAT and CDR2 FNYEAQ (reference sequence). This CDR3 has 15 amino acids. The DNA for the CDR3 is TGTGCTAGCAGCTTAGGACCGAGGGGCACAGATACGCAGTATTTT. Translation gives CASSLGPRGTDTQYF.

This clonotype has only a few counts. The chain employs TRBV29-1 and TRBJ2-1; D not resolved. Germline V gene data show CDR1 as SQVTM and CDR2 as ANQGSEA. The V end lost 1 base, the J end lost 7 bases, and 11 bases lay between the germline ends. The CDR3 sequence is 13 residues long. CDR3 DNA: TGCAGCGTTGAAGGGTGGCAAGCAAATGAGCAGTTCTTC. Protein: CSVEGWQANEQFF.

This clonotype was counted at least ten times. This chain links TRBV4-2 with TRBJ1-2, with 11 bases lining up with TRBD1. Germline values: CDR1 LGHNA, CDR2 YNFKEQ. The trim removed 2 bases at V and 7 bases at J, leaving 9 bases unmatched. This CDR3 has 16 residues. Here the CDR3 reads CASSQSIGQGAIGYTF. The CDR3 DNA reads as TGTGCCAGCAGCCAAAGTATAGGACAGGGGGCGATTGGCTACACCTTC.

The rearrangement joins TRBV29-1 to TRBJ2-3; 9 bases align to TRBD2. This CDR3 has 15 residues. Germline loops: CDR1 SQVTM, CDR2 ANQGSEA. V trimming: 1 base; J trimming: 6 bases; junction bases outside the gene matches: 8. This CDR3 is CSVEGGGASLDTQYF. CDR3 sequence (DNA): TGCAGCGTTGAAGGCGGGGGGGCTAGTTTGGATACGCAGTATTTT.

This clonotype occurred many times. The CDR3 is CASSLSLQGEAFF. As DNA, the CDR3 is TGTGCCAGCAGCTTAAGTTTACAGGGTGAAGCTTTCTTT. The V call is TRBV7-3, the J call TRBJ1-1, with TRBD1 as a possible D gene (6 bases). This CDR3 comprises 13 residues. V was shortened by 1 base and J by 7 bases, with 10 bases between the two germline ends. The germline gives CDR1 SGHTA, CDR2 FQGTGA.

In the case of this clonotype: One end of the junction does not line up with germline, which may come from a read error. The chain links TRBV5-5 to TRBJ2-1, with D perhaps matching TRBD2 (5 bases). The CDR3 consists of 15 residues. The V gene's germline CDR1 is SGHKS and CDR2 YYEKEE (reference sequence). The CDR3 DNA is TGTGCCAGCACCTTGGACGGGGATTCCTACAATGAGCAGTTCTTC. This translates into CASTLDGDSYNEQFF.